This TCR beta chain was found in a study of T cell responses to AZD1222 COVID-19 vaccine. Findings and limits, study-wide: Following two doses of AZD1222, Spike-specific TCR breadth and depth rose.

Measured with immunoSEQ multiplex PCR; TCRdb has only the in-frame clones, and not every one. The table has some 190,000 clones, nearly 95% seen once. The germline V gene has CDR1 SGHVS and CDR2 FNYEAQ. The length of the CDR3 is 16 residues. V gave up 7 bases and J gave up 2 bases, with 18 bases separating them. Remarks on this clone: What it binds is unknown.

Sample: peripheral blood, taken 28 days after the second AZD1222 dose. The receptor's source is an adult who received the AZD1222 COVID-19 vaccine. The rearrangement links TRBV7-6 to TRBJ1-5, with D maybe TRBD1 (6 bases). DNA of the CDR3: TGTGCCAGCAATTATGGCTTAGGGGGGCGCAATCAGCCCCAGCATTTT. The encoded protein is CASNYGLGGRNQPQHF.